The clone carrying this TCR beta chain showed up just a few times. Its antigen is still unknown. The data stem from a study of cytomegalovirus exposure and HLA in healthy donors. General study results and limits: Indistinguishable V segments such as TRBV6-2 and TRBV6-3 were excluded. TCR beta V segments were, for the most part, productive about 87% or about 30% of the time in an earlier analysis. In vitro data verified a few CMV-associated chains as specific for CMV antigens.

V was pared by 5 bases and J by 5 bases, with 9 bases of the junction left unmatched. The CDR3 runs to 15 residues. Germline values: CDR1 SQVTM, CDR2 ANQGSEA. Unrecorded immune exposure was likely among donors, who were nominally healthy when sampled. PCR employed 60 Vbeta and 13 Jbeta primers. The assay was immunoSEQ multiplex PCR, and TCRdb's table has in-frame clones only and misses some. The data contain roughly 66,000 clones, roughly two thirds of them singletons. The sequenced material came from PBMCs. V and J are TRBV29-1 and TRBJ2-2; 9 bases line up with TRBD1. The sequence was obtained from a woman aged 45-60 years in good health and CMV-seronegative. The CDR3 nucleotides are TGCAGCGTTTCCGCTTTAGACAGGGGGACCGGGGAGCTGTTTTTT. Amino acid sequence: CSVSALDRGTGELFF.